This passage covers 3 T cell receptor beta chains from one sample sequenced in a study of blood T cell repertoires in COVID-19. Data came from immunoSEQ multiplex PCR; TCRdb stores just in-frame clones and leaves some out. The sample has 95,000 or so clones, approximately 91% seen once. Sequencing was done on a sample of peripheral blood. These receptors came from a woman in her 70s with acute or convalescent COVID-19.

The chain employs TRBV3-1 (or the pseudogene TRBV3-2) and TRBJ2-3; D may be TRBD2 (5 bases). Germline V gene lookup returns CDR1 LGHDT and CDR2 YNNKEL (reference sequence). V was clipped by 1 base and J by 0 bases, with 8 bases between them. CDR3 size: 15 residues. The CDR3 DNA is TGTGCCAGCAGCCAAGCGCGGACTAGCACAGATACGCAGTATTTT. Amino acid sequence: CASSQARTSTDTQYF.

This clone was picked up one time. The chain combines TRBV30 with TRBJ1-6, with D possibly being TRBD1 (5 bases). This CDR3 is 14 amino acids long. The V gene's germline CDR1 is GTSNPN and CDR2 SVGIG (reference sequence). Trimming took off 3 bases at V and 7 bases at J, with 13 bases between the two ends. The CDR3 DNA reads TGTGCCTGGAGCCACACGGGGGGGAATTCACCCCTCCACTTT. It encodes CAWSHTGGNSPLHF.

V gene TRBV9 combines with J gene TRBJ1-2, with D possibly TRBD1 on 6 matching bases. Trimming pared 3 bases from V and 4 bases from J, leaving 13 bases between. The germline V gene encodes CDR1 SGDLS and CDR2 YYNGEE. The CDR3 is 14 residues long. The CDR3 nucleotides are TGTGCCAGCAGCGCGAGTGGGGGCCGCTATGGCTACACCTTC. It specifies CASSASGGRYGYTF.